Each of the 29 T cell receptor beta chains below was sequenced from the same sample in a study of T cell repertoires in cytomegalovirus infection. TCRdb used MiXCR to reprocess the reads, holding one entry per CDR3 protein. In the table there are 830,000 or so distinct CDR3 sequences, 30% to 35% of which are singletons. These receptors have no identified antigens. The input for sequencing was cultured CD8+ T cells from PBMCs, taken from culture after CMV antigen stimulation. These receptors originate from a human donor in good health (CMV status not recorded). Some clones in this sample may be carry-over from other donors' samples.

This clonotype was seen more than once but under ten times. The chain joins TRBV12-3 or TRBV12-4 to TRBJ2-1; D is perhaps TRBD1 (6 bases). Trimming cost V 3 bases and J 12 bases, with 18 bases left between them. CDR3 length equals 14 residues. The CDR3 sequence: CASSLGRSQGWQFF. The CDR3 nucleotides read TGTGCCAGCAGTTTGGGACGCTCTCAGGGGTGGCAGTTCTTC.

This clonotype has just a few counts. V usage is TRBV19 and J usage is TRBJ2-1, with TRBD2 matching 9 bases. This CDR3 has 15 residues. The V gene end was trimmed by 3 bases and the J gene end by 7 bases; junction bases not matched to a gene: 7. Germline V gene sequence: CDR1 LNHDA, CDR2 SQIVND (reference sequence). CDR3 DNA sequence: TGTGCCAGTAGTATTGGCGGGGGGGCGGTGAATGAGCAGTTCTTC. Amino acids: CASSIGGGAVNEQFF. Based on the CDR3 plus reference TRBV19 and TRBJ2-1, the full variable domain is DGGITQSPKYLFRKEGQNVTLSCEQNLNHDAMYWYRQDPGQGLRLIYYSQIVNDFQKGDIAEGYSVSREKKESFPLTVTSAQKNPTAFYLCASSIGGGAVNEQFFGPGTRLTVL.

The rearrangement links TRBV4-3 to TRBJ2-1; D possibly matches TRBD1 or TRBD2 (5 bases each). Trimming cost V 1 base and J 8 bases, with 12 bases left between them. In germline, CDR1 is LGHNA, CDR2 YSLEER. The CDR3 consists of 14 residues. CDR3 loop: CASSQVVGVHEQFF. The CDR3 DNA reads TGCGCCAGCAGCCAAGTAGTGGGGGTCCATGAGCAGTTCTTC.

This clonotype was counted between two and nine times. The CDR3 spells CASSLYGSSQPQHF. CDR3 nucleotide sequence: TGTGCCAGCAGCTTGTATGGTTCTAGTCAGCCCCAGCATTTT. V usage is TRBV5-6 and J usage is TRBJ1-5; no clear D gene. The germline V gene encodes CDR1 SGHDT and CDR2 YYEEEE. This CDR3 is built from 14 residues. The V and J ends lost 1 base and 6 bases respectively, with 11 bases between them. Supplemented by reference TRBV5-6 and TRBJ1-5, the full variable domain reads DAGVTQSPTHLIKTRGQQVTLRCSPKSGHDTVSWYQQALGQGPQFIFQYYEEEERQRGNFPDRFSGHQFPNYSSELNVNALLLGDSALYLCASSLYGSSQPQHFGDGTRLSIL.

The V and J genes are TRBV29-1 and TRBJ1-1, with D tentatively TRBD1 (5 bases). Trimming took 4 bases from V and 3 from J, leaving 21 bases between them. Germline V gene sequence: CDR1 SQVTM, CDR2 ANQGSEA. The CDR3 is 16 residues long. In DNA, the CDR3 is TGCAGCGTTGTCCAGGGTCTCCGGCGGGGCGACACTGAAGCTTTCTTT. This translates into CSVVQGLRRGDTEAFF.

This chain's CDR3 is CASSYGRCGDGYTF. The CDR3 bases are TGTGCCAGCAGTTACGGACGGTGCGGGGATGGCTACACCTTC. V is TRBV6-5 and J is TRBJ1-2; D not certain. The CDR3 is made up of 14 amino acids. V gave up 2 bases and J gave up 6 bases, with 13 bases separating them. Looked up from germline, CDR1 is MNHEY and CDR2 is SVGAGI.

This chain joins TRBV4-1 and TRBJ2-3, with 12 nucleotides matching TRBD2. The CDR3 is 18 residues long. Germline loops: CDR1 MGHRA, CDR2 YSYEKL. After removal of 0 bases from V and 2 bases from J, the junction contained 6 bases not matched to a gene. The CDR3 sequence: CASSQDWSSGGATDTQYF. The DNA of the CDR3 is TGCGCCAGCAGCCAAGATTGGTCTAGCGGGGGGGCCACAGATACGCAGTATTTT.

In this sample, this clonotype turned up a few times. V is TRBV18 and J is TRBJ1-1, with a tentative D call TRBD1 (6 bases). Per the germline V gene, CDR1 is KGHSH and CDR2 is LQKENI. Trimming removed 2 bases at V and 1 base at J, with 11 bases between. CDR3 length: 15 residues. CDR3 protein: CASSPYNRENTEAFF. CDR3 coding DNA: TGTGCCAGCTCACCATACAACAGGGAGAACACTGAAGCTTTCTTT. The full variable domain, with the rest looked up from reference TRBV18 and TRBJ1-1, is NAGVMQNPRHLVRRRGQEARLRCSPMKGHSHVYWYRQLPEEGLKFMVYLQKENIIDESGMPKERFSAEFPKEGPSILRIQQVVRGDSAAYFCASSPYNRENTEAFFGQGTRLTVV.

The rearrangement uses TRBV19 and TRBJ1-5; D is possibly TRBD1 (5 bases). The CDR3 sequence is 13 residues long. Trimming took off 6 bases at V and 3 bases at J, with 9 bases between the two ends. Germline V gene data show CDR1 as LNHDA and CDR2 as SQIVND (reference sequence). The DNA for the CDR3 is TGTGCCAGTAGAAGCAGGGACAATCAGCCCCAGCATTTT. This sequence encodes CASRSRDNQPQHF.

The chain joins TRBV25-1 to TRBJ2-3; the D is unclear. Between the trimmed V and J ends, which lost 3 bases and 5 bases, there was a span of 9 bases. The CDR3 is made up of 13 amino acids. Germline V CDR1 and CDR2: MGHDK, SYGVNS. CDR3 residues: CASSDQDGDTQYF. CDR3 DNA: TGTGCCAGCAGTGACCAGGACGGAGATACGCAGTATTTT.

The chain is built from TRBV7-6 and TRBJ2-7, with TRBD1 identical over 7 bases. CDR3 size: 14 residues. CDR1 SGHVS and CDR2 FNYEAQ come from the germline V gene. The J segment lost 6 bases and the V segment lost 3 bases, leaving 8 bases of the junction unmatched. CDR3 sequence (DNA): TGTGCCAGCAGCTTTCAGGGGGTGGTGAGCGAGCAGTACTTC. Its translation: CASSFQGVVSEQYF. The variable domain in full, with the rest retrieved from reference TRBV7-6 and TRBJ2-7, is GAGVSQSPRYKVTKRGQDVALRCDPISGHVSLYWYRQALGQGPEFLTYFNYEAQQDKSGLPNDRFSAERPEGSISTLTIQRTEQRDSAMYRCASSFQGVVSEQYFGPGTRLTVT.

The rearrangement joins TRBV10-3 to TRBJ1-1, with a weak D call TRBD1 (6 bases). Deletions cut 7 bases from V and 0 bases from J, with 21 bases between. The CDR3 contains 17 residues. Germline CDR1 is ENHRY and CDR2 is SYGVKD. CDR3 region: CAITQIRDTNMNTEAFF. In DNA, the CDR3 is TGTGCCATCACCCAGATCCGGGACACTAACATGAACACTGAAGCTTTCTTT.

The chain is built from TRBV20-1 and TRBJ2-1; D uncertain. Germline CDR1 and CDR2: DFQATT and SNEGSKA (reference sequence). This CDR3 comprises 15 residues. Trimming cost V 6 bases and J 2 bases, with 17 bases left between them. The CDR3 spells CSAPDATAPYNEQFF. DNA for the CDR3: TGCAGTGCCCCCGATGCGACTGCTCCCTACAATGAGCAGTTCTTC.

The genes are TRBV4-3 and TRBJ2-3; TRBD2 is a possible D gene (6 bases). CDR1 is LGHNA and CDR2 is YSLEER in the germline V gene. The V end was cut by 0 bases, the J end by 1 base, with 8 bases between. This CDR3 has 15 residues. CDR3 in amino acids: CASSQEASGTDTQYF. DNA of the CDR3: TGCGCCAGCAGCCAAGAGGCTAGCGGCACAGATACGCAGTATTTT.

The J gene is TRBJ1-1, the V gene TRBV7-9, with a weak D call TRBD1 (6 bases). Germline lookup yields CDR1 SEHNR and CDR2 FQNEAQ (reference sequence). The CDR3 is made up of 17 amino acids. Trimming cost V 3 bases and J 5 bases, with 22 bases left between them. This CDR3 reads CASSFGGTGTPSTEAFF. Written as DNA, the CDR3 is TGTGCCAGCAGCTTCGGAGGGACCGGGACACCGAGTACTGAAGCTTTCTTT.

This chain uses TRBV5-4 with TRBJ1-6; D is possibly TRBD1 (6 bases). Germline V gives CDR1 SGHNT, CDR2 YYREEE (reference sequence). Deletions cut 0 bases from V and 7 bases from J, with 11 bases between. This CDR3 contains 15 residues. The CDR3 protein is CASSLGQAANSPLHF. The CDR3 coding sequence is TGTGCCAGCAGCTTGGGACAGGCGGCCAATTCACCCCTCCACTTT.

This clonotype was seen ten or more times. This chain connects TRBV6-6 to TRBJ1-6; weak D call: TRBD1 (6 bases). Germline V gives CDR1 MNHNY, CDR2 SVGAGI (reference sequence). With 6 bases removed from V and 9 bases from J, the gap between germline ends came to 21 bases. This CDR3 spans 16 amino acids. CDR3 sequence: CASSTTGPFALSPLHF. The CDR3 DNA sequence: TGTGCCAGCAGCACCACAGGGCCCTTCGCACTTTCACCCCTCCACTTT.

This clonotype was detected a few times. The chain joins TRBV5-8 to TRBJ2-2; no firm D call. V was clipped by 0 bases and J by 4 bases, with 16 bases between them. This CDR3 is built from 17 residues. Germline CDR1 SGHTS, CDR2 YDEGEE. The CDR3 nucleotides are TGTGCCAGCAGCTTGGCCGAGTTGTACTTAACCACCGGGGAGCTGTTTTTT. Amino acids: CASSLAELYLTTGELFF.

This clonotype came up a few times. The chain recombines TRBV6-6 with TRBJ2-2, with D possibly TRBD2 on 6 matching bases. V was shortened by 2 bases and J by 8 bases, with 9 bases between the two germline ends. This CDR3 comprises 13 residues. Germline loops: CDR1 MNHNY, CDR2 SVGAGI (reference sequence). This CDR3 is CASSYGAGGELFF. CDR3 nucleotides: TGTGCCAGCAGTTACGGGGCGGGGGGGGAGCTGTTTTTT.

This clonotype appeared many times. CDR3 in DNA: TGTGCCAGCGGGACTCTCGATAGCACAGATACGCAGTATTTT. This encodes CASGTLDSTDTQYF. V gene TRBV7-4 combines with J gene TRBJ2-3, with D tentatively TRBD2 (6 bases). Trimming removed 8 bases at V and 0 bases at J, with 12 bases between. The germline V gene has CDR1 SGHVT and CDR2 SQSDAQ. This CDR3 spans 14 amino acids.

This clonotype was detected ten times or more. The chain combines TRBV27 with TRBJ1-2; 8 bases match TRBD1. V was clipped by 4 bases and J by 5 bases; unmatched bases: 6. This CDR3 has 14 residues. CDR1 is MNHEY and CDR2 is SMNVEV in the germline V gene (reference sequence). The chain's CDR3 is CASSSGGAWYGYTF. DNA for the CDR3: TGTGCCAGCAGTTCAGGGGGCGCTTGGTATGGCTACACCTTC.

V usage is TRBV7-9 and J usage is TRBJ2-1; a possible D gene is TRBD2 (5 bases). Germline CDR1 reads SEHNR; CDR2 reads FQNEAQ (reference sequence). This CDR3 comprises 16 residues. V lost 5 bases and J 1 base, leaving 15 bases between the germline ends. The CDR3 DNA sequence: TGTGCCAGCAGCCATCGGGATAGCGTATCCTACAATGAGCAGTTCTTC. As protein: CASSHRDSVSYNEQFF.

The chain carries TRBV7-8 and TRBJ2-7; no firm D call. CDR1 SGHVS and CDR2 FQNEAQ come from the germline V gene. The CDR3 consists of 11 residues. Trimming took 4 bases from V and 6 from J, leaving 7 bases between them. CDR3 region: CASSYTTEQYF. The CDR3 bases are TGTGCCAGCAGCTACACGACCGAGCAGTACTTC.

The J gene is TRBJ2-5, the V gene TRBV7-2; D not resolved. The CDR3 sequence is 16 residues long. CDR1 SGHTA and CDR2 FQGNSA come from the germline V gene. The germline V and J ends were trimmed by 5 bases and 2 bases, with 18 bases remaining between them. The CDR3 is CASSAYGVRRQETQYF. In DNA form, the CDR3 reads TGTGCCAGCAGCGCCTATGGCGTCAGGCGACAAGAGACCCAGTACTTC. Full variable domain (outside the CDR3, taken from reference TRBV7-2 and TRBJ2-5): GAGVSQSPSNKVTEKGKDVELRCDPISGHTALYWYRQSLGQGLEFLIYFQGNSAPDKSGLPSDRFSAERTGGSVSTLTIQRTQQEDSAVYLCASSAYGVRRQETQYFGPGTRLLVL.

This chain uses TRBV27 with TRBJ2-2; D remains ambiguous. Trimming removed 0 bases from V and 1 base from J, with 12 bases in between. The CDR3 has 17 amino acids. Germline V gene sequence: CDR1 MNHEY, CDR2 SMNVEV (reference sequence). The CDR3 bases are TGTGCCAGCAGTTTATCGGATTCCAGTGTGAACACCGGGGAGCTGTTTTTT. This translates into CASSLSDSSVNTGELFF.

On this clonotype: This sequence may be a read error, since a much larger clone differs from it by one base. The chain combines TRBV7-2 with TRBJ1-5; D gene ambiguous. CDR3 length: 16 residues. From germline, CDR1 is SGHTA and CDR2 FQGNSA. The CDR3 here is CASRLSDTGGNQPQHF. CDR3 nucleotides: TGTGCCAGCCGCTTATCAGACACCGGGGGCAATCAGCCCCAGCATTTT.

The J gene is TRBJ2-3, the V gene TRBV6-1, with TRBD1 as a possible D gene (5 bases). Between the trimmed V and J ends, which lost 6 bases and 4 bases, there was a span of 26 bases. Germline V lookup: CDR1 MNHNS, CDR2 SASEGT. The CDR3 extends over 18 amino acids. CDR3 in amino acids: CASRGPVLTGLDPDTQYF. For the CDR3, the DNA is TGTGCCAGCAGGGGTCCCGTATTAACAGGTCTGGACCCAGATACGCAGTATTTT.

The rearrangement uses TRBV6-5 and TRBJ2-2, with TRBD2 as a possible D gene (7 bases). V dropped 11 bases and J dropped 6 bases, with 19 bases sitting between them. Germline CDR1 and CDR2: MNHEY and SVGAGI. The CDR3 is 14 amino acids. This CDR3 reads CAAGGGGRSGELFF. CDR3 DNA: TGTGCCGCTGGAGGGGGGGGACGGTCCGGGGAGCTGTTTTTT.

The chain uses TRBV19 and TRBJ1-1, with D unclear. V lost 6 bases to trimming and J lost 10 bases, with 18 bases between them. The CDR3 spans 13 residues. Germline CDR1 is LNHDA and CDR2 is SQIVND (reference sequence). The CDR3 loop reads CASRGGLGSLAFF. CDR3 bases: TGTGCCAGTAGAGGAGGACTCGGGAGTTTAGCTTTCTTT.